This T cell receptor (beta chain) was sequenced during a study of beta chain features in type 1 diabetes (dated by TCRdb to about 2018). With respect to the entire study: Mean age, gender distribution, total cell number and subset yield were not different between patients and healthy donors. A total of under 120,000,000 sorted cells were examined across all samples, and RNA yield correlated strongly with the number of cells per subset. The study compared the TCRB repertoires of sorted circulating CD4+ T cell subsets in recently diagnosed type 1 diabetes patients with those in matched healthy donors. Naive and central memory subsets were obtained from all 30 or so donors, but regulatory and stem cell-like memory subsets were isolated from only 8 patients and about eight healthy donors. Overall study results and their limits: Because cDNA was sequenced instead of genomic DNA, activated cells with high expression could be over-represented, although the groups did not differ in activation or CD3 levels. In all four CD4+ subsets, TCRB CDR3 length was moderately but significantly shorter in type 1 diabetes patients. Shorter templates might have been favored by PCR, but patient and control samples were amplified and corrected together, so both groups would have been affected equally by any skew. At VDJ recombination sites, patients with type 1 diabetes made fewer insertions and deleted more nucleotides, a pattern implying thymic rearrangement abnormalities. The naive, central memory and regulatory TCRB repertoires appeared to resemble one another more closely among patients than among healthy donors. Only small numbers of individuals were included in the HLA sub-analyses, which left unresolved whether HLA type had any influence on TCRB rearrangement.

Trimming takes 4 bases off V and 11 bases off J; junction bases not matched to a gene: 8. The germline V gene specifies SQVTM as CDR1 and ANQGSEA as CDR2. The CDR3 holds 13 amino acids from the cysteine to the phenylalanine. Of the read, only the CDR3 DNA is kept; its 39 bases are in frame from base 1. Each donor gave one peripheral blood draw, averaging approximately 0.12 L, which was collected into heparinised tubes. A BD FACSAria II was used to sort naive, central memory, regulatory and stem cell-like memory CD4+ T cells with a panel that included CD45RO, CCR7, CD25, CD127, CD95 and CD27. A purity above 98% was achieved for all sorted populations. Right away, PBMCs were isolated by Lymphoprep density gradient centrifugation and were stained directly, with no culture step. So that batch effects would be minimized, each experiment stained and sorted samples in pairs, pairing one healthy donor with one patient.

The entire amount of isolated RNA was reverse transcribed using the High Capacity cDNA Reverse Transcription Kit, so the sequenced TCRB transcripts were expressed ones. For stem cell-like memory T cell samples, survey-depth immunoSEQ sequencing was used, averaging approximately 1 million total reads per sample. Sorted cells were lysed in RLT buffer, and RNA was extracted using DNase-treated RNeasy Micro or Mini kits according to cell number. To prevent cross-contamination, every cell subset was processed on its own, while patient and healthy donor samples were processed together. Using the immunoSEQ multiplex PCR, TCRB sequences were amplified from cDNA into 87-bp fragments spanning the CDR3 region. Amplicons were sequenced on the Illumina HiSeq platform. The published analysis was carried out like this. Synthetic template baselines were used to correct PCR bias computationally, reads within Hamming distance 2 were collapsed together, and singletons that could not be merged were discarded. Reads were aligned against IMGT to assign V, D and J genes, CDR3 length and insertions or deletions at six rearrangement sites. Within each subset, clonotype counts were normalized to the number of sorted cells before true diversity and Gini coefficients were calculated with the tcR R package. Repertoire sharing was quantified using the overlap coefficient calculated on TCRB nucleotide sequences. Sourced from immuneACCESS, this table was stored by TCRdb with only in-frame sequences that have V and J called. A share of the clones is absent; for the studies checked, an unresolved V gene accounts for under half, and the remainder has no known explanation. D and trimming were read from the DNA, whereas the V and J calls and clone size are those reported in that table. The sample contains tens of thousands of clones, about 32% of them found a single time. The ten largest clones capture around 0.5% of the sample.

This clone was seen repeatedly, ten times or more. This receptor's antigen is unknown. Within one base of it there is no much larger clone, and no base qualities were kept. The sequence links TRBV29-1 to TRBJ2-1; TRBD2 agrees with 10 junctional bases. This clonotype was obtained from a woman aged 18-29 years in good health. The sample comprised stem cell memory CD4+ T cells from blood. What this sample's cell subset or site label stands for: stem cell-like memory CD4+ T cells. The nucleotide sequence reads TGCAGCGTTGTCCAAGCGGGAGGGCCGAAGCAGTTCTTC. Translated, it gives CSVVQAGGPKQFF.